The entry below describes one T cell receptor (beta chain). Its antigen is currently unknown. The PCR had 60 Vbeta and 13 Jbeta primers. Assay: immunoSEQ multiplex PCR; the TCRdb copy retains only in-frame clones and omits some. Seen here are roughly 120,000 clones, approximately 80% observed once, and the top ten hold approximately 11%. These data belong to a study of cytomegalovirus exposure and HLA in healthy donors. Across the study: From donors who were HLA-typed, an early data release held around 80 million unique TCRs.

Study conclusions and caveats: The study recorded 164 TCR beta chains that were cytomegalovirus-associated.

Healthy individuals who donated bone marrow served as the donors. This CDR3 is 14 amino acids long. Germline V gene sequence: CDR1 MDHEN, CDR2 SYDVKM. Trimming took 4 bases from V and 6 from J, leaving 16 bases between them. This TCR was recovered from a male donor in good health and CMV-seropositive. Specimen: PBMCs. The rearrangement uses TRBV28 and TRBJ2-7, with unresolved D. The CDR3: CASSYSGLVAEQYF. The CDR3 DNA reads TGTGCCAGCAGTTATAGTGGGCTGGTGGCCGAGCAGTACTTC. Full variable domain (rest looked up from reference TRBV28 and TRBJ2-7): DVKVTQSSRYLVKRTGEKVFLECVQDMDHENMFWYRQDPGLGLRLIYFSYDVKMKEKGDIPEGYSVSREKKERFSLILESASTNQTSMYLCASSYSGLVAEQYFGPGTRLTVT.